One sample yielded the 14 T cell receptor beta chains listed below, sequenced in a study of T cell responses to AZD1222 COVID-19 vaccine. The assay was immunoSEQ multiplex PCR, and TCRdb's table has in-frame clones only and misses some. The sample lists about 72,000 clones, 86% occurring once. The starting material was peripheral blood, obtained on day 0 of AZD1222 vaccination. The receptors here all came from an adult in good health.

V usage is TRBV6-2 or TRBV6-3 and J usage is TRBJ1-5, with 8 nucleotides matching TRBD1. CDR3 length: 17 residues. J lost 0 bases, V lost 6 bases, and 10 bases had no gene match. The germline V gene encodes CDR1 MNHEY and CDR2 SVGEGT. CDR3 DNA: TGTGCCAGCAGCCCTTACGGGACAGGTTATAGCAATCAGCCCCAGCATTTT. Translated, it gives CASSPYGTGYSNQPQHF.

The V and J genes are TRBV18 and TRBJ1-5; no clear D gene. The V gene lost 3 bases and the J gene lost 0 bases, with 9 bases spanning the gap. From germline, CDR1 is KGHSH and CDR2 LQKENI. This CDR3 comprises 15 residues. This CDR3 is CASSPETDSNQPQHF. CDR3 nucleotide sequence: TGTGCCAGCTCACCGGAGACGGATAGCAATCAGCCCCAGCATTTT.

The genes are TRBV6-5 and TRBJ2-1; 12 nucleotides agree with TRBD2. CDR1 and CDR2 (germline): MNHEY, SVGAGI. J gave up 8 bases and V 7 bases, and 9 bases lay outside the gene matches. The CDR3 runs to 15 residues. Here the CDR3 DNA reads TGTGCCAGCACCCGAACTAGCGGGAGGTTTGATGAGCAGTTCTTC. This sequence encodes CASTRTSGRFDEQFF.

The chain carries TRBV6-5 and TRBJ1-2; D possibly corresponds to TRBD1 (6 bases). This CDR3 is built from 15 residues. Trimming took off 1 base at V and 7 bases at J, with 16 bases between the two ends. Germline V gene data show CDR1 as MNHEY and CDR2 as SVGAGI. The CDR3 DNA sequence: TGTGCCAGCAGTTACTTTGGGGGCAGTTCAGTTGGCTACACCTTC. This sequence encodes CASSYFGGSSVGYTF.

The chain has TRBV11-3 and TRBJ2-1; 9 bases map to TRBD2. In germline, CDR1 is SGHNT, CDR2 YENEEA. Trimming cost V 4 bases and J 9 bases; bases outside gene matches: 13. This CDR3 has 16 amino acids. The CDR3 reads CASSSALGGGAGEQFF. In DNA, the CDR3 is TGTGCCAGCAGCTCCGCCCTTGGCGGGGGGGCGGGTGAGCAGTTCTTC.

The chain is built from TRBV4-1 and TRBJ2-1; 9 bases are a match to TRBD2. CDR1 MGHRA and CDR2 YSYEKL come from the germline V gene. The CDR3 consists of 19 residues. V dropped 4 bases and J dropped 8; count of bases not matched to a gene: 21. CDR3 sequence (DNA): TGCGCCAGCAGCCTCCCCTCATGGCCTAGGCTAGCGGGAAGGGATGAGCAGTTCTTC. Amino acids: CASSLPSWPRLAGRDEQFF.

This chain links TRBV7-6 with TRBJ1-4; no firm D call. V lost 0 bases and J lost 8, with 16 bases in between. The CDR3 spans 16 residues. Germline-derived CDR1 and CDR2 are SGHVS and FNYEAQ. As DNA, the CDR3 is TGTGCCAGCAGCTTAGCGTGGGGATCTCCGCGCGAAAAACTGTTTTTT. It encodes CASSLAWGSPREKLFF.

This chain links TRBV3-1 (or the pseudogene TRBV3-2) with TRBJ2-7, with unresolved D. Trimming shortened V by 4 bases and J by 0 bases, and 7 bases separated the two germline ends. The germline V gene encodes CDR1 LGHDT and CDR2 YNNKEL (reference sequence). The CDR3 totals 13 residues. The CDR3 region has the DNA TGTGCCAGCAGCCCGGACCTCTCCTACGAGCAGTACTTC. Protein: CASSPDLSYEQYF.

V and J are TRBV3-1 (or the pseudogene TRBV3-2) and TRBJ1-2, with D possibly being TRBD1 (5 bases). Per the germline V gene, CDR1 is LGHDT and CDR2 is YNNKEL (reference sequence). V lost 2 bases, J lost 4 bases, and 14 bases lay in between. The CDR3 has 15 amino acids. The CDR3 bases are TGTGCCAGCAGCCAACGTCGGGGGTATAGCTATGGCTACACCTTC. Its translation: CASSQRRGYSYGYTF.

As DNA, the CDR3 is TGTGCCAGCAGCCCAGACAGGCGCAATCAGCCCCAGCATTTT. Translated: CASSPDRRNQPQHF. This chain uses TRBV7-2 with TRBJ1-5, with D possibly TRBD1 on 6 matching bases. Germline V CDR1 and CDR2: SGHTA, FQGNSA. V was cut by 5 bases and J by 2 bases, with 10 bases left in between. This CDR3 spans 14 amino acids.

The sample holds a few counts of this clone. The sample carries other DNA sequences with the same CDR3. V and J are TRBV29-1 and TRBJ2-7; 8 bases fit TRBD2. J was trimmed by 3 bases and V by 6 bases; bases with no gene match: 1. Germline values: CDR1 SQVTM, CDR2 ANQGSEA. The CDR3 has 11 residues. This chain's CDR3 is CSVGGDYEQYF. CDR3 sequence (DNA): TGCAGCGTCGGGGGGGACTACGAGCAGTACTTC.

CDR3 in DNA: TGTGCCAGCAGTGTCGACTTTATCGGGGGGGGCACAGATACGCAGTATTTT. Protein: CASSVDFIGGGTDTQYF. The chain is built from TRBV6-1 and TRBJ2-3; 8 positions match TRBD2. V was clipped by 4 bases and J by 1 base; unmatched bases: 10. The germline V gene has CDR1 MNHNS and CDR2 SASEGT. This CDR3 comprises 17 residues.

V and J are TRBV4-3 and TRBJ2-7; D may be TRBD1 (6 bases). The CDR3 runs 16 residues. CDR1 and CDR2 from the germline V gene are LGHNA and YSLEER. Trimming left V 0 bases short and J 2 bases short, with 14 bases between. CDR3 DNA: TGCGCCAGCAGCCAAGATTTCGTAGGGGGTCCCTACGAGCAGTACTTC. Translation: CASSQDFVGGPYEQYF.

The CDR3 sequence: CASRKSEGASGYTF. CDR3 in DNA: TGTGCCAGCAGGAAGTCCGAGGGGGCGAGTGGCTACACCTTC. The chain links TRBV3-1 (or the pseudogene TRBV3-2) to TRBJ1-2; 7 nucleotides line up with TRBD1. The ends lost 6 bases at V and 7 bases at J; junction bases unmatched: 11. CDR3 length: 14 amino acids. Germline values: CDR1 LGHDT, CDR2 YNNKEL (reference sequence).